In this sample, the clone carrying this T cell receptor beta chain turned up once. What it recognizes is unknown. Generated by immunoSEQ multiplex PCR, the TCRdb table keeps only in-frame clones and is missing some. The repertoire includes roughly 68,000 clones, approximately 93% of them detected once, and less than 3.5% sits in the top ten. The sample belongs to a study of PD-1 blockade in classical Hodgkin lymphoma. Study findings and constraints: Healthy donors reportedly exceeded newly diagnosed patients in baseline TCR diversity.

Specified time point: newly diagnosed, previously untreated cHL patient sample. Peripheral samples used as comparators were newly diagnosed, untreated classical Hodgkin lymphoma PBMCs. This CDR3 is 16 amino acids long. Germline V gene sequence: CDR1 MNHEY, CDR2 SMNVEV (reference sequence). With V trimmed by 5 bases and J by 7 bases, 12 bases remained unmatched. The rearrangement links TRBV27 to TRBJ2-1; 9 bases map to TRBD2. The source is a human donor with classical Hodgkin lymphoma. Specimen: peripheral blood mononuclear cells (PBMCs). CDR3 nucleotides: TGTGCCAGCAGTATCTTGGGCGGGGGGGAAAAAAATGAGCAGTTCTTC. Translating gives CASSILGGGEKNEQFF.